This T cell receptor (beta chain) was recorded in a study of T-cell memory formation after mild COVID-19. Whole-study results and caveats: CM and EM subsets held most contracting CD4+ clones; EMRA held CD8+ ones. Contracting clones from day 15 to 85 showed balanced CD4/CD8; later expanders favored CD4+. Memory cells collected pre-infection included some clones that later responded, suggesting cross-reactive memory joined. Specificity for SARS-CoV-2 was not confirmed among the second-wave clones peaking on day 37.

The sample holds one count of this clonotype. Its target is not known. TCRdb reprocessed the 5' RACE reads via MiXCR and lists one record per CDR3 protein. The sample gives hundreds of thousands of distinct CDR3 sequences, 25% to 30% of which show up once; approximately 15% is in the top ten. The CDR3 has 14 amino acids. J was trimmed by 7 bases and V by 6 bases; bases with no gene match: 9. Sequences were obtained from PBMCs or a T cell subset sorted from them (not recorded which). The TCR was taken from an adult woman who had mild COVID-19 (a few samples of this study predate the infection). Cell type and time point are not known. The chain links TRBV12-3 or TRBV12-4 to TRBJ2-1, with 7 bases matching TRBD2. The CDR3 sequence: CASSHTGEGNEQFF. The CDR3 region has the DNA TGTGCCAGCAGCCACACGGGGGAGGGGAATGAGCAGTTCTTC.